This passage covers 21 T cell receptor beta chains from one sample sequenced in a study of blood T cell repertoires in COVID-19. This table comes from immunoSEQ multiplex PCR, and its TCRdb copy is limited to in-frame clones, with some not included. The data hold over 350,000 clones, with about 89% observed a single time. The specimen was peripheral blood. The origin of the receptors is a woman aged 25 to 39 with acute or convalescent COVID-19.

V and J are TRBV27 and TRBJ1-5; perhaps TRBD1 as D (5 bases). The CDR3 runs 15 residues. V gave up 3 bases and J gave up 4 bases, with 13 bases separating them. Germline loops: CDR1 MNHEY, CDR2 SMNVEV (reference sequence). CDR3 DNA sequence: TGTGCCAGCAGTTTCATGTTTGGGGGGAATCAGCCCCAGCATTTT. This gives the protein CASSFMFGGNQPQHF.

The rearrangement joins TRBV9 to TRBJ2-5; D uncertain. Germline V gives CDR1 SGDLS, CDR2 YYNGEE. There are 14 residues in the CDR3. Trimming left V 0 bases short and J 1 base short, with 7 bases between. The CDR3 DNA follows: TGTGCCAGCAGCGTAGGCCCAGTCCAAGAGACCCAGTACTTC. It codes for CASSVGPVQETQYF.

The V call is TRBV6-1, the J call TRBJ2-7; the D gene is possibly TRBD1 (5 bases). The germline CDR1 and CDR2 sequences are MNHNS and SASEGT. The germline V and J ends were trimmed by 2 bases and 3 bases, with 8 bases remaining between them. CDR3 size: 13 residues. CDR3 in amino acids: CASSEKQVYEQYF. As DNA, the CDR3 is TGTGCCAGCAGTGAAAAACAGGTCTACGAGCAGTACTTC.

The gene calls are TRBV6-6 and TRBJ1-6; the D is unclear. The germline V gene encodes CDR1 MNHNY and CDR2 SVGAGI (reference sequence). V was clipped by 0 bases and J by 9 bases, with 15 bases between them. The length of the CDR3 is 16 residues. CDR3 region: CASSYSTGSPGSPLHF. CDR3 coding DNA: TGTGCCAGCAGTTACTCGACTGGGAGTCCGGGTTCACCCCTCCACTTT.

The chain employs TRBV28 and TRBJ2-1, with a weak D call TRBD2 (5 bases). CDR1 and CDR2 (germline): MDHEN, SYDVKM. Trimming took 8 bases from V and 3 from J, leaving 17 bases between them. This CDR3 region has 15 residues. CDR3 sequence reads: CASRGVVFRYNEQFF. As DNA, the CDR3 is TGTGCCAGCCGGGGTGTGGTATTCCGCTACAATGAGCAGTTCTTC.

Here the CDR3 reads CASGSRTGEGAFF. The CDR3 coding sequence is TGTGCCAGCGGTTCCAGGACAGGTGAAGGAGCTTTCTTT. The V call is TRBV2, the J call TRBJ1-1; 7 nucleotides align to TRBD1. Germline CDR1 reads SNHLY; CDR2 reads FYNNEI. CDR3 length equals 13 residues. Unmatched junction bases numbered 13, after V lost 8 bases and J lost 10 bases.

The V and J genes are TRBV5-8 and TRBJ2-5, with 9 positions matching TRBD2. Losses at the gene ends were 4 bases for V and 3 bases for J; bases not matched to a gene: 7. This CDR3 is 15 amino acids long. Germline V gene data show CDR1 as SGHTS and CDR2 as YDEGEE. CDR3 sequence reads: CASSIGLAIEETQYF. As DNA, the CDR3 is TGTGCCAGCAGCATAGGACTAGCGATAGAAGAGACCCAGTACTTC.

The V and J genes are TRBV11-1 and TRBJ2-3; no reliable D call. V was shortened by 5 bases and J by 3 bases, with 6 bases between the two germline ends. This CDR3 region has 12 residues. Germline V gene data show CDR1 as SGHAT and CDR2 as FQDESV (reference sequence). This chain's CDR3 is CASSPGTDTQYF. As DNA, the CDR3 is TGTGCCAGCAGCCCCGGTACAGATACGCAGTATTTT.

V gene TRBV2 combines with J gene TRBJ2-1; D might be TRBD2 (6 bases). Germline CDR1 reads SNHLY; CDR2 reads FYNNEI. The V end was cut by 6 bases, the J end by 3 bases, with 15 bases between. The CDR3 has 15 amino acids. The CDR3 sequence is CASSGRMGLYNEQFF. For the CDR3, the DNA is TGTGCCAGCAGCGGAAGAATGGGACTCTACAATGAGCAGTTCTTC.

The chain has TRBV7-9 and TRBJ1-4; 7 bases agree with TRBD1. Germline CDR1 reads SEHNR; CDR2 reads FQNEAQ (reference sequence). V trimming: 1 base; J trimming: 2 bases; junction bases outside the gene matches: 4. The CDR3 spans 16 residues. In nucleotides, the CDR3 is TGTGCCAGCAGCTTAGGGTTACAGGGGACTAATGAAAAACTGTTTTTT. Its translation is CASSLGLQGTNEKLFF.

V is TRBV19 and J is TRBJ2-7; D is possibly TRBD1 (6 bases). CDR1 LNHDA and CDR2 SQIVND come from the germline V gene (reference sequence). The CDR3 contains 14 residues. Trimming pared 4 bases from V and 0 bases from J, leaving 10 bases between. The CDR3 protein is CASSTDRISYEQYF. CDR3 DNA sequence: TGTGCCAGTAGTACAGACAGGATCTCCTACGAGCAGTACTTC.

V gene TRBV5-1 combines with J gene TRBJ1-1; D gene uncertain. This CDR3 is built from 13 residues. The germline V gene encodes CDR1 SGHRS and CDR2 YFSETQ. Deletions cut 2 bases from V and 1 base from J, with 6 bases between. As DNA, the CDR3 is TGCGCCAGCAGCTTTCCAGGGAACACTGAAGCTTTCTTT. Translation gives CASSFPGNTEAFF.

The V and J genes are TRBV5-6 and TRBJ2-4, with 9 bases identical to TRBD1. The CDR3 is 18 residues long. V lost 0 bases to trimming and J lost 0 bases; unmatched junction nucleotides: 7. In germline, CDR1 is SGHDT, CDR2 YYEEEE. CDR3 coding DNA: TGTGCCAGCAGCTTGGCCGGGACAGGGCGGAGAGCCAAAAACATTCAGTACTTC. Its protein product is CASSLAGTGRRAKNIQYF. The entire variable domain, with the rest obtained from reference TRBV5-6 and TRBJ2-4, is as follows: DAGVTQSPTHLIKTRGQQVTLRCSPKSGHDTVSWYQQALGQGPQFIFQYYEEEERQRGNFPDRFSGHQFPNYSSELNVNALLLGDSALYLCASSLAGTGRRAKNIQYFGAGTRLSVL.

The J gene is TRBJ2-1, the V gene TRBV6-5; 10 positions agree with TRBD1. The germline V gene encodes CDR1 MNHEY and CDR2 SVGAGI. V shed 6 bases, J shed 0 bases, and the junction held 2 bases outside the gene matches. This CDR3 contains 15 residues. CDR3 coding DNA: TGTGCCAGCAGGGGGGACAGGGGCTCCTACAATGAGCAGTTCTTC. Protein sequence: CASRGDRGSYNEQFF.

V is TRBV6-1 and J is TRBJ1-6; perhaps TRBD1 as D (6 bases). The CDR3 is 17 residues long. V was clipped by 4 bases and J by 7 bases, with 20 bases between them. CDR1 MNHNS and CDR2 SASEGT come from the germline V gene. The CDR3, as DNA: TGTGCCAGCAGTGCGCAATCAGGGGTCGTTTGGAATTCACCCCTCCACTTT. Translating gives CASSAQSGVVWNSPLHF.

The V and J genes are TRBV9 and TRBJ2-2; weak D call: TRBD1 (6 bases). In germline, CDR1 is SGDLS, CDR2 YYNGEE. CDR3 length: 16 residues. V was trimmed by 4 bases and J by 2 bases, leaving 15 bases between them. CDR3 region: CASSTTPGQNTGELFF. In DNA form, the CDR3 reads TGTGCCAGCAGCACAACACCGGGACAAAACACCGGGGAGCTGTTTTTT.

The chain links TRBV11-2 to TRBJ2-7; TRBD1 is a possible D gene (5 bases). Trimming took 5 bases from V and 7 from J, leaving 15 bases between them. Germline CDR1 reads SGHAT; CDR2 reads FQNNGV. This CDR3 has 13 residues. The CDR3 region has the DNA TGTGCCAGCAGCCCAGGGTGGGCAGGGGAGCAGTACTTC. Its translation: CASSPGWAGEQYF.

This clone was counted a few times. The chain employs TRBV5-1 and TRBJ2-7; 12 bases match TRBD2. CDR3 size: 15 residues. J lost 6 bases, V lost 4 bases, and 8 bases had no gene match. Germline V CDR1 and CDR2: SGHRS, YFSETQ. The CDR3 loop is CASSPTTSGGFEQYF. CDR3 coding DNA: TGCGCCAGCAGCCCTACGACTAGCGGGGGCTTCGAGCAGTACTTC.

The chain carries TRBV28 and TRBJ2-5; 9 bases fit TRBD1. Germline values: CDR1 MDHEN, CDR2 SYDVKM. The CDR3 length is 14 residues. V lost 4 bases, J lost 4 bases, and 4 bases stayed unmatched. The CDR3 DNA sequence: TGTGCCAGCAGTTGGGGGACAGGGCGAGAGACCCAGTACTTC. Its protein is CASSWGTGRETQYF. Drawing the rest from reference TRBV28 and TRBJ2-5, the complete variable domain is DVKVTQSSRYLVKRTGEKVFLECVQDMDHENMFWYRQDPGLGLRLIYFSYDVKMKEKGDIPEGYSVSREKKERFSLILESASTNQTSMYLCASSWGTGRETQYFGPGTRLLVL.

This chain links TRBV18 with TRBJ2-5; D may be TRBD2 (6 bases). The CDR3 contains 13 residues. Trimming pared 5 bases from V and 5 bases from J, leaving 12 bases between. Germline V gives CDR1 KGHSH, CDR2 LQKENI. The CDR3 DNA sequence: TGTGCCAGCTCAAAGACTAGAGAGGAGACCCAGTACTTC. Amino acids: CASSKTREETQYF.

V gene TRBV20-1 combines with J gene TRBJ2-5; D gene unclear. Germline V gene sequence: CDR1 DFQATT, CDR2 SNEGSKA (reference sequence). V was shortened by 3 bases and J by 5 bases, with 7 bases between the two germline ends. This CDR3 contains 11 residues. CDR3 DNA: TGCAGTGCTAGCGAGCGTGAGACCCAGTACTTC. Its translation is CSASERETQYF.